The 20 T cell receptor beta chains given below trace back to one sample, sequenced in a study of cytomegalovirus exposure and HLA in healthy donors. PCR involved 60 Vbeta and 13 Jbeta primers. Libraries were prepared by immunoSEQ multiplex PCR; TCRdb keeps only in-frame clonotypes and omits some of them. The sample shows approximately 150,000 clones, approximately 80% of them seen only once. Material: PBMCs. These TCRs come from a woman aged 60 to 75 in good health and CMV-seronegative.

CDR3 nucleotide sequence: TGCGCCAGCAGCTTGGGAAGCCCGGTAAGCACTGAAGCTTTCTTT. Amino acids: CASSLGSPVSTEAFF. The rearrangement links TRBV5-1 to TRBJ1-1; D is ambiguous. Germline V gives CDR1 SGHRS, CDR2 YFSETQ. This CDR3 has 15 amino acids. Trimming pared 0 bases from V and 4 bases from J, leaving 13 bases between.

The chain employs TRBV5-4 and TRBJ2-2; possible D gene TRBD1, 7 bases. The CDR3 is made up of 15 amino acids. Germline V lookup: CDR1 SGHNT, CDR2 YYREEE (reference sequence). V was shortened by 5 bases and J by 4 bases, with 15 bases between the two germline ends. The CDR3 region has the DNA TGTGCCAGCAGTTGGACCAGGGGGGCCACCGGGGAGCTGTTTTTT. As protein: CASSWTRGATGELFF.

The V call is TRBV7-2, the J call TRBJ1-1; D unclear. The CDR3 spans 11 residues. The germline V and J ends were trimmed by 2 bases and 8 bases, with 6 bases remaining between them. The germline gives CDR1 SGHTA, CDR2 FQGNSA. CDR3 residues: CASSLRREAFF. The CDR3 bases are TGTGCCAGCAGCTTACGGCGGGAAGCTTTCTTT.

The chain combines TRBV27 with TRBJ1-5; TRBD1 might be the D (5 bases). Trimming removed 0 bases at V and 0 bases at J, with 12 bases between. The germline CDR1 and CDR2 sequences are MNHEY and SMNVEV (reference sequence). This CDR3 region has 17 residues. This CDR3 is CASSLSGGGDSNQPQHF. The CDR3 DNA sequence: TGTGCCAGCAGTTTATCGGGTGGAGGGGATAGCAATCAGCCCCAGCATTTT.

The J gene is TRBJ2-7, the V gene TRBV7-2; D is perhaps TRBD2 (5 bases). CDR3 length: 15 amino acids. From germline, CDR1 is SGHTA and CDR2 FQGNSA. Trimming left V 0 bases short and J 1 base short, with 10 bases between. The CDR3 coding sequence is TGTGCCAGCAGCTTAGCCTCGGGGTCATCCTACGAGCAGTACTTC. It encodes CASSLASGSSYEQYF.

The chain joins TRBV6-1 to TRBJ1-1, with D possibly being TRBD1 (6 bases). Germline V gene lookup returns CDR1 MNHNS and CDR2 SASEGT. V lost 6 bases, J lost 1 base, and 12 bases lay in between. The CDR3 has 14 amino acids. CDR3 nucleotide sequence: TGTGCCAGCAGATTCGACAGGACGAACACTGAAGCTTTCTTT. This translates into CASRFDRTNTEAFF.

The rearrangement joins TRBV5-1 to TRBJ2-5; 8 positions agree with TRBD2. The V and J ends lost 0 bases and 3 bases, in that order; junction bases with no gene match: 4. The CDR3 consists of 15 residues. From germline, CDR1 is SGHRS and CDR2 YFSETQ. The CDR3 coding sequence is TGCGCCAGCAGCTTGGTTTTCGGGGGGGAAGAGACCCAGTACTTC. This gives the protein CASSLVFGGEETQYF.

The chain carries TRBV28 and TRBJ1-2; possibly TRBD1 for D (6 bases). The CDR3 contains 13 residues. Trimming took 6 bases from V and 3 from J, leaving 11 bases between them. The germline gives CDR1 MDHEN, CDR2 SYDVKM. CDR3 sequence: CASSTTGYYGYTF. CDR3 nucleotides: TGTGCCAGCAGCACTACAGGGTACTATGGCTACACCTTC.

The chain is built from TRBV19 and TRBJ1-1, with no clear D. The germline V gene encodes CDR1 LNHDA and CDR2 SQIVND (reference sequence). V lost 3 bases, J lost 0 bases, and 11 bases lay in between. This CDR3 has 15 amino acids. The CDR3 protein is CASSIPRRVNTEAFF. CDR3 DNA sequence: TGTGCCAGTAGTATCCCCAGGAGGGTGAACACTGAAGCTTTCTTT.

The J gene is TRBJ2-5, the V gene TRBV4-1; TRBD1 aligns across 7 bases. Germline V lookup: CDR1 MGHRA, CDR2 YSYEKL. Trimming cost V 0 bases and J 4 bases; bases outside gene matches: 5. The CDR3 spans 15 residues. In nucleotides, the CDR3 is TGCGCCAGCAGCCAAGATGCGGCAGGGGGAGAGACCCAGTACTTC. Protein: CASSQDAAGGETQYF.

CDR3 in DNA: TGTGCCAGCAGTTTAACTGCGGGACAGGGGAGTTCCTATAATTCACCCCTCCACTTT. Protein product: CASSLTAGQGSSYNSPLHF. V is TRBV27 and J is TRBJ1-6, with 10 bases identical to TRBD1. The V gene end was trimmed by 2 bases and the J gene end by 1 base; junction bases not matched to a gene: 8. Per germline, CDR1 MNHEY and CDR2 SMNVEV (reference sequence). This CDR3 spans 19 amino acids.

This clone was seen more than once but under ten times. The gene calls are TRBV27 and TRBJ2-7, with unresolved D. The CDR3 consists of 11 residues. The germline CDR1 and CDR2 sequences are MNHEY and SMNVEV (reference sequence). Trimming took 4 bases from V and 3 from J, leaving 4 bases between them. The CDR3 region is CASSSHYEQYF. CDR3 nucleotides: TGTGCCAGCAGTTCACACTACGAGCAGTACTTC.

The chain's CDR3 is CASSYYPGVGNTIYF. CDR3 in DNA: TGTGCCAGCAGTTACTATCCCGGGGTCGGAAACACCATATATTTT. V gene TRBV6-6 combines with J gene TRBJ1-3; D uncertain. Germline V CDR1 and CDR2: MNHNY, SVGAGI (reference sequence). The V and J ends lost 1 base and 4 bases respectively, with 11 bases between them. This CDR3 region has 15 residues.

This chain joins TRBV2 and TRBJ1-4, with D uncertain. With 6 bases removed from V and 0 bases from J, the gap between germline ends came to 8 bases. The CDR3 totals 14 residues. CDR1 is SNHLY and CDR2 is FYNNEI in the germline V gene. CDR3 loop: CASRRVTTNEKLFF. CDR3 DNA: TGTGCCAGCAGGAGAGTAACAACTAATGAAAAACTGTTTTTT.

Only one count was recorded for this clone. The V gene is TRBV5-1, the J gene TRBJ2-1; 8 bases match TRBD2. V gave up 4 bases and J gave up 0 bases; unmatched junction bases: 6. This CDR3 is 16 amino acids long. Germline CDR1 and CDR2: SGHRS and YFSETQ. CDR3 amino acids: CASSRGLAGSYNEQFF. As DNA, the CDR3 is TGCGCCAGCAGCAGAGGACTAGCCGGCTCCTACAATGAGCAGTTCTTC.

The CDR3 reads CASSLAGSGGEKLFF. The CDR3 DNA sequence: TGTGCCAGCAGCTTGGCCGGGTCGGGGGGTGAAAAACTGTTTTTT. This chain links TRBV5-4 with TRBJ1-4; perhaps TRBD1 as D (5 bases). CDR3 length: 15 amino acids. Trimming cost V 0 bases and J 7 bases, with 13 bases left between them. CDR1 and CDR2 from the germline V gene are SGHNT and YYREEE (reference sequence).

As DNA, the CDR3 is TGTGCCAGCAGCCGACGGGGCCAGGGGGTTACTTCTGGGGCCAACGTCCTGACTTTC. Translation gives CASSRRGQGVTSGANVLTF. This sequence joins TRBV7-9 and TRBJ2-6; 7 positions agree with TRBD1. CDR1 is SEHNR, CDR2 FQNEAQ, per germline (reference sequence). The CDR3 contains 19 residues. After removal of 5 bases from V and 1 base from J, the junction contained 14 bases not matched to a gene.

This chain connects TRBV6-5 to TRBJ2-1, with TRBD1 matching over 8 bases. The V gene's germline CDR1 is MNHEY and CDR2 SVGAGI. This CDR3 is built from 14 residues. V dropped 6 bases and J dropped 7; count of bases not matched to a gene: 8. The CDR3 spells CASSRGQGRNEQFF. The CDR3 nucleotides are TGTGCCAGCAGCCGCGGACAGGGTAGAAATGAGCAGTTCTTC.

For this clone: Other DNA sequences in the same sample also yield this CDR3. The chain couples TRBV28 to TRBJ1-4, with TRBD1 as a possible D gene (5 bases). Trimming removed 6 bases at V and 2 bases at J, with 22 bases between. Per the germline V gene, CDR1 is MDHEN and CDR2 is SYDVKM. The CDR3 runs 18 residues. CDR3 amino acids: CASRSTTQTGGTNEKLFF. The CDR3 DNA reads as TGTGCCAGCAGATCAACAACACAAACAGGAGGGACTAATGAAAAACTGTTTTTT.

This chain joins TRBV4-1 and TRBJ2-4, with 11 nucleotides matching TRBD2. Losses at the gene ends were 1 base for V and 8 bases for J; bases not matched to a gene: 4. The CDR3 has 15 residues. Germline CDR1 and CDR2: MGHRA and YSYEKL. CDR3: CASSQGGTSGDIQYF. The DNA of the CDR3 is TGCGCCAGCAGCCAAGGGGGGACTAGCGGAGACATTCAGTACTTC.